A selection of T cell receptor beta chains follows, all from one sample in a study of blood T cell repertoires in COVID-19. Generated by immunoSEQ multiplex PCR, the TCRdb table keeps only in-frame clones and is missing some. The sample contains around 37,000 clones, approximately 90% of which appear only once. Material for sequencing was peripheral blood. The receptors originated from a human donor in a cohort sampled during active COVID-19. Each CDR3 is given with its conserved first and last residue. A D gene is named only where the DNA matches it firmly. For some rows the clone size is stated as once, few or many, or as a class when expanded; others skip it.

size,D,J,V,DNA,CDR3
.,TRBD2,TRBJ2-7,TRBV13,TGTGCCAGCAGCCCGTTGAAGCGGGGGCCCTACGAGCAGTACTTC,CASSPLKRGPYEQYF
.,TRBD1,TRBJ1-1,TRBV27,TGTGCCAGCAGTTTAACAGGGGGGGCCACTGAAGCCTTCTTT,CASSLTGGATEAFF
.,TRBD1,TRBJ2-5,TRBV5-1,TGCGCCAGCAGCACAGGGACAGGGGGTTTGACCCAGTACTTC,CASSTGTGGLTQYF
once,TRBD2,TRBJ2-7,TRBV4-2,TGTGCCAGCAGCGGGCGACTAGCGGGGGGTATCTACGAGCAGTACTTC,CASSGRLAGGIYEQYF
.,TRBD2,TRBJ2-2,TRBV19,TGTGCCAGTAGCAAACTAGCGGGGGGCTCTAACACCGGGGAGCTGTTTTTT,CASSKLAGGSNTGELFF
few,TRBD1,TRBJ2-2,TRBV5-1,TGCGCCAGCAGCCCCAGGACAGGGCTAACCGGGGAGCTGTTTTTT,CASSPRTGLTGELFF
once,.,TRBJ2-3,TRBV10-3,TGTGCCATCAGTGAGTCAAGCTCGGGAGATACGCAGTATTTT,CAISESSSGDTQYF
.,TRBD1,TRBJ2-6,TRBV28,TGTGCCAGCACCAGTTCCTTGACAGGGAGCACTGGGGCCAACGTCCTGACTTTC,CASTSSLTGSTGANVLTF
.,.,TRBJ2-2,TRBV27,TGTGCCAGCAGTCCCCGGGACACCACCGGGGAGCTGTTTTTT,CASSPRDTTGELFF
once,.,TRBJ1-4,TRBV21-1,TGTGCCAGCAGCGCCCGGGACATTCGTGAAAAACTGTTTTTT,CASSARDIREKLFF
.,.,TRBJ1-2,TRBV13,TGTGCCAGCACCTTAGGGATTAATAGGGGTAGCTACACCTTC,CASTLGINRGSYTF
.,.,TRBJ2-3,TRBV3-1/TRBV3-2,TGTGCCAGCAGCCTTCGGGGGGCGGGGGCGCAGTATTTT,CASSLRGAGAQYF
once,.,TRBJ1-5,TRBV2,TGTGCCAGCAGTACGGGGTCACAGAGCAATCAGCCCCAGCATTTT,CASSTGSQSNQPQHF
.,.,TRBJ1-2,TRBV5-6,TGTGCCAGCAGCTTTGCCAGGGCCAACTATGGCTACACCTTC,CASSFARANYGYTF
.,TRBD2,TRBJ2-5,TRBV15,TGTGCCACCAGCAGAGATAGGGCTAGCGGGTACCAAGAGACCCAGTACTTC,CATSRDRASGYQETQYF
.,TRBD2,TRBJ2-5,TRBV4-1,TGCGCCAGCAGCGGTAGCGGGAGTTCCCAAGAGACCCAGTACTTC,CASSGSGSSQETQYF
.,.,TRBJ1-5,TRBV5-4,TGTGCCAGCAGCCTCGTCGGGGTCGTCCAGAATCAGCCCCAGCATTTT,CASSLVGVVQNQPQHF
.,TRBD2,TRBJ2-7,TRBV15,TGTGCCACCAGCAGAGAAGCGGGGGGGGGCCCCGAGCAGTACTTC,CATSREAGGGPEQYF
.,.,TRBJ1-2,TRBV23-1,TGCGCCAGCGCAGGACAGCTAGATGGCTACACCTTC,CASAGQLDGYTF
.,.,TRBJ2-3,TRBV7-9,TGTGCCAGCAGTCGTAGCGGCACAGATACGCAGTATTTT,CASSRSGTDTQYF
.,.,TRBJ2-5,TRBV12-3/TRBV12-4,TGTGCCAGCAGCATTGGGAGGTCGCAGACCCAGTACTTC,CASSIGRSQTQYF
.,TRBD2,TRBJ2-1,TRBV25-1,TGTGCCAGCAGTCCGGCGGGGGGGTGGAATGAGCAGTTCTTC,CASSPAGGWNEQFF
.,TRBD1,TRBJ2-7,TRBV29-1,TGCAGCGTTGCTGGGACAGGGGTCCCCTACGAGCAGTACTTC,CSVAGTGVPYEQYF
.,.,TRBJ1-2,TRBV12-3/TRBV12-4,TGTGCCAGCAGTACCCCCTGGGGGGTGGGCTACACCTTC,CASSTPWGVGYTF
.,.,TRBJ1-2,TRBV5-5,TGTGCCAGCAGCTTGGTGGGTCCAGCCACTATAGCTAACTATGGCTACACCTTC,CASSLVGPATIANYGYTF
.,TRBD2,TRBJ2-7,TRBV9,TGTGCCAGCAGCCCCCTATGGGGGGGGGCCTACGAGCAGTACTTC,CASSPLWGGAYEQYF
.,.,TRBJ2-3,TRBV19,TGTGCCAGTAGTTCCCGGGACACAGAGACAGATACGCAGTATTTT,CASSSRDTETDTQYF
.,TRBD1,TRBJ2-3,TRBV6-1,TGTGCCAGCAGTGAAGCGGGGACAGGGTTGCATACGCAGTATTTT,CASSEAGTGLHTQYF
.,.,TRBJ2-1,TRBV19,TGTGCCAGTAGTATCGGTATTATCAATGAGCAGTTCTTC,CASSIGIINEQFF
.,.,TRBJ1-5,TRBV10-3,TGTGCCATCAGTGCGGGGGATCAGCCCCAGCATTTT,CAISAGDQPQHF
.,TRBD2,TRBJ2-7,TRBV3-1/TRBV3-2,TGTGCCAGCAGCTCGGGACTAGCTGGGAGAGAGCAGTACTTC,CASSSGLAGREQYF
.,.,TRBJ2-1,TRBV6-5,TGTGCCAGCAGTTACTCTGATGCAGGGGGGGAGCAGTTCTTC,CASSYSDAGGEQFF
.,.,TRBJ2-7,TRBV6-2/TRBV6-3,TGTGCCAGCAGTTATTTAGGGGCCCCCTACGAGCAGTACTTC,CASSYLGAPYEQYF
few,.,TRBJ1-4,TRBV19,TGTGCCAGTAGTACTCGGAGGGGACCTAATGAAAAACTGTTTTTT,CASSTRRGPNEKLFF
few,TRBD1,TRBJ1-1,TRBV5-1,TGCGCCAGCAGCTTTACGGGACAGGGAAACACTGAAGCTTTCTTT,CASSFTGQGNTEAFF
.,TRBD2,TRBJ2-1,TRBV7-6,TGTGCCAGCAGCTTAGAAGCGGGGGGGCTCTACAATGAGCAGTTCTTC,CASSLEAGGLYNEQFF
.,.,TRBJ2-1,TRBV10-2,TGCGCCAGCACGTCCCCGAGTATCTACAATGAGCAGTTCTTC,CASTSPSIYNEQFF
.,TRBD1,TRBJ2-7,TRBV30,TGTGCCTGGAAAGGGGGCCGCTACGAGCAGTACTTC,CAWKGGRYEQYF
few,.,TRBJ2-7,TRBV24-1,TGTGCCACCAGTGAAACTAGCTCCTACGAGCAGTACTTC,CATSETSSYEQYF
.,.,TRBJ1-5,TRBV4-2,TGTGCCAGCAGCCAAGATCGGGGTACCAATCAGCCCCAGCATTTT,CASSQDRGTNQPQHF
.,.,TRBJ1-5,TRBV30,TGTGCCTGGAGTAGGGGGGAGGGCCAGCCCCAGCATTTT,CAWSRGEGQPQHF
.,.,TRBJ1-5,TRBV23-1,TGCGCCAGCGAGAATCAGGTGAATCAGCCCCAGCATTTT,CASENQVNQPQHF
.,TRBD2,TRBJ2-7,TRBV9,TGTGCCAGCAGCGTAGGAGGACTAGCGGGGGTGGAGGGTGAGCAGTACTTC,CASSVGGLAGVEGEQYF
.,TRBD1,TRBJ2-2,TRBV6-5,TGTGCCAGCAGTCGGGACAGGGTAGGAACCGGGGAGCTGTTTTTT,CASSRDRVGTGELFF
.,.,TRBJ1-1,TRBV7-3,TGTGCCAGCAGCTTAATGGAGGATTCTGAAGCTTTCTTT,CASSLMEDSEAFF